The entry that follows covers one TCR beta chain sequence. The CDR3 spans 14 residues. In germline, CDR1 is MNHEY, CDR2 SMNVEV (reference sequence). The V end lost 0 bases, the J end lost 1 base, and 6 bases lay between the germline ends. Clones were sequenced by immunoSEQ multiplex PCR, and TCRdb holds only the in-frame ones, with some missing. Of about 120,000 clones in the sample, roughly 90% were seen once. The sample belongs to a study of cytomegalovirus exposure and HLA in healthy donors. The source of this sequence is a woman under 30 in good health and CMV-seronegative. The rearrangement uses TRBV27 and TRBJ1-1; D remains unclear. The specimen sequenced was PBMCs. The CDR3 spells CASSLSTQNTEAFF. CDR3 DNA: TGTGCCAGCAGTTTATCTACACAGAACACTGAAGCTTTCTTT.